A selection of T cell receptor beta chains follows, all from one sample in a study of T-cell memory formation after mild COVID-19. In TCRdb, the 5' RACE reads were re-called with MiXCR into one record per CDR3 protein. The data contain about 170,000 distinct CDR3 sequences, approximately 12% of them singletons. The sample consisted of PBMCs or a T cell subset sorted from them (not recorded which). Receptor source: a man younger than 35 who had mild COVID-19 (a few samples of this study predate the infection). Cell type and time point are not known. Both conserved end residues are part of each CDR3. Each record gives: V gene, D gene, J gene, clone size, CDR3 protein, CDR3 DNA. D genes are given only for firm matches. Size tells how often a clone was seen (once, few, many) or the class of an expanded clone, and some rows leave it out.

TRBV20-1,NA,TRBJ1-2,few,CSAIGPGGYTF,TGCAGTGCTATCGGTCCGGGAGGCTACACCTTC
TRBV7-8,NA,TRBJ2-3,NA,CASSLAWGKTDTQYF,TGTGCCAGCAGCTTAGCCTGGGGGAAGACAGATACGCAGTATTTT
TRBV2,NA,TRBJ1-1,NA,CASSLQGSRDTEAFF,TGTGCCAGCAGTCTCCAGGGGAGCCGAGACACTGAAGCTTTCTTT
TRBV12-3/TRBV12-4,NA,TRBJ1-6,few,CASSTAENSPLHF,TGTGCCAGCAGTACCGCAGAGAATTCACCCCTCCACTTT
TRBV7-9,NA,TRBJ1-1,many,CASSSRGTLDTEAFF,TGTGCCAGCAGCTCTCGTGGGACGTTAGACACTGAAGCTTTCTTT
TRBV5-1,NA,TRBJ1-5,NA,CAISLAYGRHSNQPQHF,TGCGCCATCAGCTTGGCCTATGGGAGGCATAGCAATCAGCCCCAGCATTTT
TRBV2,TRBD1,TRBJ2-5,few,CASSESGTAIQETQYF,TGTGCCAGCAGTGAATCCGGGACAGCGATCCAAGAGACCCAGTACTTC
TRBV7-9,NA,TRBJ1-2,few,CASSLEGGLGYTF,TGTGCCAGCAGCTTAGAGGGGGGACTAGGCTACACCTTC
TRBV2,TRBD1,TRBJ1-1,few,CASSPRQGSTEAFF,TGTGCCAGCAGTCCCCGACAGGGGAGCACTGAAGCTTTCTTT
TRBV6-2/TRBV6-3,TRBD1,TRBJ2-3,few,CASTPGTGGPGPQYF,TGTGCCAGCACCCCCGGGACAGGGGGCCCCGGCCCGCAGTATTTT
TRBV29-1,NA,TRBJ1-3,few,CTFKGTGNTIYF,TGCACTTTCAAGGGGACTGGAAACACCATATATTTT
TRBV7-2,NA,TRBJ1-2,few,CASSIQGSGYGYTF,TGTGCCAGCAGCATTCAGGGGTCGGGCTATGGCTACACCTTC
TRBV7-3,TRBD1,TRBJ1-2,once,CASSAGQGANYGYTF,TGTGCCAGCAGCGCCGGACAGGGAGCTAACTATGGCTACACCTTC
TRBV20-1,NA,TRBJ2-3,few,CSARTGRLRTDTQYF,TGCAGTGCCAGGACCGGTCGTCTCCGCACAGATACGCAGTATTTT
TRBV3-1,NA,TRBJ1-2,NA,CASSPHTGGPGYTF,TGTGCCAGCAGCCCACACACGGGGGGGCCTGGCTACACCTTC
TRBV5-1,TRBD1,TRBJ2-3,NA,CASSSSSPGTGGMWTDTQYF,TGCGCCAGCAGCTCCTCCTCGCCCGGGACAGGGGGCATGTGGACAGATACGCAGTATTTT
TRBV6-2/TRBV6-3,NA,TRBJ2-7,many,CASSSQVGYEQYF,TGTGCCAGCAGCTCCCAGGTTGGCTACGAGCAGTACTTC
TRBV5-1,NA,TRBJ2-3,NA,CASSLNDPLRDTQYF,TGCGCCAGCAGCTTGAACGACCCGTTGAGGGATACGCAGTATTTT
TRBV3-1,NA,TRBJ1-1,many,CASSQARNTEAFF,TGTGCCAGCAGCCAAGCCAGGAACACTGAAGCTTTCTTT
TRBV4-1,TRBD1,TRBJ2-2,few,CASSPTRQGSGELFF,TGCGCCAGCAGCCCAACCCGACAGGGCAGCGGGGAGCTGTTTTTT
TRBV7-3,TRBD1,TRBJ2-2,few,CASSFGQGTGELFF,TGTGCCAGCAGCTTCGGACAGGGGACCGGGGAGCTGTTTTTT
TRBV6-5,NA,TRBJ1-1,NA,CASSSLHLGAFF,TGTGCCAGCAGCTCGTTACATTTGGGAGCTTTCTTT
TRBV5-1,TRBD1,TRBJ2-2,few,CASSGQGDPGELFF,TGCGCCAGCAGCGGGCAGGGGGATCCCGGGGAGCTGTTTTTT
TRBV5-1,NA,TRBJ2-3,NA,CASSLTHRQSSTDTQYF,TGCGCCAGCAGCTTGACCCATAGACAGTCTAGCACAGATACGCAGTATTTT
TRBV7-2,NA,TRBJ2-1,few,CASSIGAYNEQFF,TGTGCCAGCAGCATAGGCGCGTACAATGAGCAGTTCTTC
TRBV4-1,TRBD1,TRBJ1-2,few,CASSQESDRVYYGYTF,TGCGCCAGCAGCCAAGAATCGGACAGGGTGTATTATGGCTACACCTTC
TRBV7-9,TRBD1,TRBJ1-1,NA,CASSTDWTGGNTEAFF,TGTGCCAGCAGCACGGATTGGACAGGGGGGAACACTGAAGCTTTCTTT
TRBV7-9,TRBD1,TRBJ1-2,few,CASSLYTGGSVYGYTF,TGTGCCAGCAGCTTATACACAGGGGGTTCGGTCTATGGCTACACCTTC
TRBV6-1,TRBD1,TRBJ2-3,NA,CASRSQGARTDTQYF,TGTGCCAGCAGATCACAGGGGGCGCGGACAGATACGCAGTATTTT
TRBV11-3,NA,TRBJ2-1,few,CASSKAGYNEQFF,TGTGCCAGCAGCAAAGCCGGGTACAATGAGCAGTTCTTC
TRBV3-1,TRBD2,TRBJ2-5,few,CASSPSAAGTSGQETQYF,TGTGCCAGCAGCCCCTCGGCTGCCGGGACTAGCGGCCAAGAGACCCAGTACTTC
TRBV6-6,NA,TRBJ1-2,few,CASSYSHQRNYGYTF,TGTGCCAGCAGTTACTCTCATCAGAGAAACTATGGCTACACCTTC
TRBV6-2/TRBV6-3,TRBD2,TRBJ2-5,NA,CASRRLANQETQYF,TGTGCCAGCAGAAGACTAGCGAATCAAGAGACCCAGTACTTC
TRBV10-1,NA,TRBJ1-2,NA,CASSESGGYGYTF,TGCGCCAGCAGTGAGTCCGGGGGCTATGGCTACACCTTC